This T cell receptor (beta chain) was sequenced for a study of blood T cell repertoires in COVID-19. Looking at the study overall: The samples span acute and convalescent COVID-19 from the United States, Italy and Spain. PBMCs, B-cell-depleted T cells, or T cells were the source of the cDNA or gDNA that made up the material.

Trimming took 2 bases from V and 7 from J; bases not matched to a gene: 12. The CDR3 is made up of 16 amino acids. From germline, CDR1 is SGHDT and CDR2 YYEEEE. Per the original data handling: It was from reference gene primer amplification that nucleated cell counts were estimated. Generated by immunoSEQ multiplex PCR, the TCRdb table keeps only in-frame clones and is missing some. That table furnishes V, J and clone size, whereas the DNA furnished D and trimming. The table lists 140,000 or so clones, roughly three quarters of them singletons. This clone was recorded once. The chain employs TRBV5-6 and TRBJ2-7; the match to TRBD2 covers 10 bases. This TCR was recovered from an older woman with acute or convalescent COVID-19. The sample consisted of peripheral blood. CDR3 sequence reads: CASSFGLAAILREQYF. The CDR3 DNA follows: TGTGCCAGCAGCTTTGGACTAGCGGCCATTTTGAGAGAGCAGTACTTC.